This T cell receptor (beta chain) originates from a study of blood T cell repertoires in COVID-19. CDR3 size: 14 residues. With 0 bases removed from V and 9 bases from J, the gap between germline ends came to 12 bases. Per the germline V gene, CDR1 is GTSNPN and CDR2 is SVGIG (reference sequence). This table comes from immunoSEQ multiplex PCR, and its TCRdb copy is limited to in-frame clones, with some not included. The table records 250,000 to 350,000 clones, about 90% of them present only once. The TCR comes from a woman between 18 and 29 years old with acute COVID-19. The sequencing input was PBMCs or T cells enriched from blood (not recorded which). V gene TRBV30 combines with J gene TRBJ1-6; the D gene is possibly TRBD1 (5 bases). The CDR3 is CAWSVGAGLSPLHF. The CDR3 DNA sequence: TGTGCCTGGAGTGTAGGAGCAGGGCTTTCACCCCTCCACTTT.